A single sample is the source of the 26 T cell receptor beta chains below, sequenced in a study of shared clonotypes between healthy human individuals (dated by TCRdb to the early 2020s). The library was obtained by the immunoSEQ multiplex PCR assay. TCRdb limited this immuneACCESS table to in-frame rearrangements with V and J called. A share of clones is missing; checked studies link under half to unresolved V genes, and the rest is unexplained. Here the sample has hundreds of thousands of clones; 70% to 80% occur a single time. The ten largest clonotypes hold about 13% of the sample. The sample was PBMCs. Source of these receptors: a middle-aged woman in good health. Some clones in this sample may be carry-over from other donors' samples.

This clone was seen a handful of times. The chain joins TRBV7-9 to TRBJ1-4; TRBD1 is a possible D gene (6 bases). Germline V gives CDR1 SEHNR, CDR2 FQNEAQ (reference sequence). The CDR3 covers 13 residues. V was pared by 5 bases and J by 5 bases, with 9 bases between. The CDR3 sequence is CASSRGQNEKLFF. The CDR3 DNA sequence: TGTGCCAGCAGCAGAGGACAGAATGAAAAACTGTTTTTT. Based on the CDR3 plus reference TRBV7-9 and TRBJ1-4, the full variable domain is DTGVSQNPRHKITKRGQNVTFRCDPISEHNRLYWYRQTLGQGPEFLTYFQNEAQLEKSRLLSDRFSAERPKGSFSTLEIQRTEQGDSAMYLCASSRGQNEKLFFGSGTQLSVL.

CDR3 region: CASSIGLEQYF. CDR3 nucleotides: TGTGCCAGTAGTATTGGTCTTGAGCAGTACTTC. V gene TRBV19 combines with J gene TRBJ2-7, with D hard to call. Germline CDR1 is LNHDA and CDR2 is SQIVND (reference sequence). The V gene lost 3 bases and the J gene lost 7 bases, with 7 bases spanning the gap. This CDR3 has 11 residues.

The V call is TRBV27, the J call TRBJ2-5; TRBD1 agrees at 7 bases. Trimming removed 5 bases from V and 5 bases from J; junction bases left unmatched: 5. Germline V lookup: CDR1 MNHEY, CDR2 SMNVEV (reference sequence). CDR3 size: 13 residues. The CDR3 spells CASSRQGSETQYF. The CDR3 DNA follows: TGTGCCAGCAGTCGACAGGGTAGTGAGACCCAGTACTTC.

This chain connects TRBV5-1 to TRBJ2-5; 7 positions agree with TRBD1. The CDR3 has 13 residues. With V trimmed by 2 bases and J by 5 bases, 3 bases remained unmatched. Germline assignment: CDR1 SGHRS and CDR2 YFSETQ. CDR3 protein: CASSFTGVETQYF. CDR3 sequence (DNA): TGCGCCAGCAGCTTTACAGGGGTCGAGACCCAGTACTTC. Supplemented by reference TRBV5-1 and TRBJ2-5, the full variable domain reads KAGVTQTPRYLIKTRGQQVTLSCSPISGHRSVSWYQQTPGQGLQFLFEYFSETQRNKGNFPGRFSGRQFSNSRSEMNVSTLELGDSALYLCASSFTGVETQYFGPGTRLLVL.

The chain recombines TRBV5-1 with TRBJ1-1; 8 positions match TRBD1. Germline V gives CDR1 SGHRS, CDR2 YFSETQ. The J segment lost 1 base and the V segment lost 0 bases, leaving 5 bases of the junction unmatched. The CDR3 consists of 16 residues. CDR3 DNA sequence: TGCGCCAGCAGCTTGGGGACCGGGACAGGGAACACTGAAGCTTTCTTT. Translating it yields CASSLGTGTGNTEAFF. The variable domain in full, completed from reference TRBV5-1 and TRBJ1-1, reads KAGVTQTPRYLIKTRGQQVTLSCSPISGHRSVSWYQQTPGQGLQFLFEYFSETQRNKGNFPGRFSGRQFSNSRSEMNVSTLELGDSALYLCASSLGTGTGNTEAFFGQGTRLTVV.

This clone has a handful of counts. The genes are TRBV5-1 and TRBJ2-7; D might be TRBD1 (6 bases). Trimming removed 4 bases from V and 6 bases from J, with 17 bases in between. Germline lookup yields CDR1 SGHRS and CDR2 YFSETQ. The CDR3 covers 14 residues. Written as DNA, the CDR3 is TGCGCCAGCAGCCGTGGACAGCTCGAGTCCGAGCAGTACTTC. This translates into CASSRGQLESEQYF.

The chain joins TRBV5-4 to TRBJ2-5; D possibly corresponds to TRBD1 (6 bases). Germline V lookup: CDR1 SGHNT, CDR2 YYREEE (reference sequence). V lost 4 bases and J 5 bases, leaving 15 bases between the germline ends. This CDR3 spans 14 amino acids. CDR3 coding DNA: TGTGCCAGCAGCGGGGACATGAACGGGGAGACCCAGTACTTC. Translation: CASSGDMNGETQYF.

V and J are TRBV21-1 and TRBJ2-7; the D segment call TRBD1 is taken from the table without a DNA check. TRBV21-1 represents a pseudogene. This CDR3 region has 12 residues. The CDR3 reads CASKGQFDEQYF. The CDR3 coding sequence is TGTGCCAGCAAGGGACAGTTCGACGAGCAGTACTTC.

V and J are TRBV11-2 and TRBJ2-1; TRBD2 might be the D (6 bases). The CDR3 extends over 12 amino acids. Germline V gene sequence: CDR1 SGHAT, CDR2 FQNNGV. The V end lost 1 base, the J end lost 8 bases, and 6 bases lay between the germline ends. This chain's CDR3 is CASSLGGDEQFF. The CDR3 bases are TGTGCCAGCAGCTTAGGGGGGGATGAGCAGTTCTTC.

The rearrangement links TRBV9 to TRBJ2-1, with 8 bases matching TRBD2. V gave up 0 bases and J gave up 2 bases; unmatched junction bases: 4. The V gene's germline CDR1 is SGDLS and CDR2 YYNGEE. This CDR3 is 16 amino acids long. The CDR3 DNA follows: TGTGCCAGCAGCGTAGCGACGGGAGGGCCCTACAATGAGCAGTTCTTC. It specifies CASSVATGGPYNEQFF.

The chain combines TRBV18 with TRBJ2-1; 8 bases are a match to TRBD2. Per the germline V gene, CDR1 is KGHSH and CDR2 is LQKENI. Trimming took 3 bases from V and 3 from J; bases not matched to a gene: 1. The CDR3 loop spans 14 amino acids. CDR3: CASSPGTSYNEQFF. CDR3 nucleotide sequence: TGTGCCAGCTCACCGGGGACTAGCTACAATGAGCAGTTCTTC. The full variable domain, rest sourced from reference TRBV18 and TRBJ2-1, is NAGVMQNPRHLVRRRGQEARLRCSPMKGHSHVYWYRQLPEEGLKFMVYLQKENIIDESGMPKERFSAEFPKEGPSILRIQQVVRGDSAAYFCASSPGTSYNEQFFGPGTRLTVL.

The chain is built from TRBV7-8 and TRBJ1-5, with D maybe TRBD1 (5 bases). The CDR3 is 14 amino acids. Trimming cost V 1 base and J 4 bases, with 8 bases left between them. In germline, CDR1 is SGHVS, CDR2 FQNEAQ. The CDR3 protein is CASSLGQMNQPQHF. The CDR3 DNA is TGTGCCAGCAGCTTAGGACAGATGAATCAGCCCCAGCATTTT.

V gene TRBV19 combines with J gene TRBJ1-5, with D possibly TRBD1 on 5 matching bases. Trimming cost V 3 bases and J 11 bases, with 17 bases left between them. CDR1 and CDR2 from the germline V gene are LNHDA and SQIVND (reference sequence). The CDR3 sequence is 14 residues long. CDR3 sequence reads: CASSIWGRETTQHF. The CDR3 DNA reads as TGTGCCAGTAGTATTTGGGGCAGGGAAACGACCCAGCATTTT.

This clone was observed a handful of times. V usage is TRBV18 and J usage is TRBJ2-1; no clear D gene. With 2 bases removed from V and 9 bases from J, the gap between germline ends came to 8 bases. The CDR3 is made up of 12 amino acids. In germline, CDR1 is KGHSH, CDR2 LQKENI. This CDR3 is CASSPISGEQFF. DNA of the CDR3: TGTGCCAGCTCACCAATCTCTGGTGAGCAGTTCTTC.

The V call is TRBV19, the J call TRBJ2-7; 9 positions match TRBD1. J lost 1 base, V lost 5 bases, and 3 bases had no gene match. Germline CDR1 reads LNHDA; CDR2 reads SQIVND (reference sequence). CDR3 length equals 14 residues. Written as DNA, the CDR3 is TGTGCCAGTAGTCCCGGGACAGGGTCCTACGAGCAGTACTTC. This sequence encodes CASSPGTGSYEQYF.

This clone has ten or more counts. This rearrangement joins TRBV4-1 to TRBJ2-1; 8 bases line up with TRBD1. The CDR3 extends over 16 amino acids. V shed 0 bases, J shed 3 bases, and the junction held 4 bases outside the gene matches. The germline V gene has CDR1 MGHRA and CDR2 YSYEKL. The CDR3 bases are TGCGCCAGCAGCCAAGATAGGGGACAGGTCTACAATGAGCAGTTCTTC. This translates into CASSQDRGQVYNEQFF.

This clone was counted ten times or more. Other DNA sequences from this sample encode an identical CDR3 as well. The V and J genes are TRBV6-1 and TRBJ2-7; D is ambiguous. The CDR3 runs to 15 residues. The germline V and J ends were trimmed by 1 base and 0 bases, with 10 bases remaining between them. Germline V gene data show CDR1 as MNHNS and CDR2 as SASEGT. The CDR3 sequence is CASSEEGISSYEQYF. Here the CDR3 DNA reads TGTGCCAGCAGTGAAGAGGGCATTTCCTCCTACGAGCAGTACTTC.

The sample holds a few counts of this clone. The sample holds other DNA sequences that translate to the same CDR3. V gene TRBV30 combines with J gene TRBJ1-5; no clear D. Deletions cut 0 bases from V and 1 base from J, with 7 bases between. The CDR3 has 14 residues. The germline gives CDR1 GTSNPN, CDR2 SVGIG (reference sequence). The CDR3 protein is CAWSVGTSNQPQHF. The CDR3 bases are TGTGCCTGGAGTGTCGGTACAAGCAATCAGCCCCAGCATTTT.

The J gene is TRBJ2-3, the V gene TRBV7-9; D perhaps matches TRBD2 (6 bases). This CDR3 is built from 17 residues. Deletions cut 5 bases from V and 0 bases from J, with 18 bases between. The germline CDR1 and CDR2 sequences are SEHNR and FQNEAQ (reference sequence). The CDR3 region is CASSAPPRGISTDTQYF. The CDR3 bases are TGTGCCAGCAGCGCCCCCCCCCGCGGGATTAGCACAGATACGCAGTATTTT.

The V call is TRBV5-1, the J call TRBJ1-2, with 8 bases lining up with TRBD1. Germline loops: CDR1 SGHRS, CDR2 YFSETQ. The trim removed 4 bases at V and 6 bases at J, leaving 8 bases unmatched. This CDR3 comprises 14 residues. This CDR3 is CASSITGGSDGYTF. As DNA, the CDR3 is TGCGCCAGCAGCATCACAGGGGGAAGCGATGGCTACACCTTC.

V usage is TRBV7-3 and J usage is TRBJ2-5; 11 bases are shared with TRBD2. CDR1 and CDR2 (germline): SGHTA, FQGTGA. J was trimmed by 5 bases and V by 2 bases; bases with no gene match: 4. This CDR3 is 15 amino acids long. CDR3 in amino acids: CASSLSASGRETQYF. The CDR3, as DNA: TGTGCCAGCAGCTTATCGGCTAGCGGGAGGGAGACCCAGTACTTC.

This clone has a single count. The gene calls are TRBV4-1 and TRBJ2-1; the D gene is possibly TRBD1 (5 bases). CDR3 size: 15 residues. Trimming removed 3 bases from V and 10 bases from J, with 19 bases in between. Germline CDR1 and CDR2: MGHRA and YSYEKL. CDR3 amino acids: CASSQQLDRNGEQFF. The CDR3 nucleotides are TGCGCCAGCAGCCAGCAGCTAGACAGAAACGGGGAGCAGTTCTTC.

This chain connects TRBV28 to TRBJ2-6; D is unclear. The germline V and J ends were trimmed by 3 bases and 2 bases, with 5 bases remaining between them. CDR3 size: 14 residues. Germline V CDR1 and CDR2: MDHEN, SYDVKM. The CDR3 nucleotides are TGTGCCAGCAGTTTTACAGCTGGGGCCAACGTCCTGACTTTC. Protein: CASSFTAGANVLTF.

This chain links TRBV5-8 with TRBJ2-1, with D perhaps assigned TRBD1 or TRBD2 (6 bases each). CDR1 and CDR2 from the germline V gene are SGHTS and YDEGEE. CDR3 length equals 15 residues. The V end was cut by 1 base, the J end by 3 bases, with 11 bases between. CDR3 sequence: CASSLQQGGYNEQFF. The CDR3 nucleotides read TGTGCCAGCAGCTTGCAACAGGGAGGCTACAATGAGCAGTTCTTC.

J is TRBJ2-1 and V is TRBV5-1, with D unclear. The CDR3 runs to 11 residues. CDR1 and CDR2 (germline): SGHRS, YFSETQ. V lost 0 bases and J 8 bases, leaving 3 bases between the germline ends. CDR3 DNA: TGCGCCAGCAGCTTGGCAGATGAGCAGTTCTTC. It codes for CASSLADEQFF.

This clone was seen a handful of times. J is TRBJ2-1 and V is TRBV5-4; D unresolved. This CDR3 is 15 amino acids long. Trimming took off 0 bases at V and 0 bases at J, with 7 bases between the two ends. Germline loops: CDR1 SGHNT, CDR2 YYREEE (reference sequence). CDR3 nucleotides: TGTGCCAGCAGCTTGGACGTCAGCTCCTACAATGAGCAGTTCTTC. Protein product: CASSLDVSSYNEQFF.